Below, 22 T cell receptor beta chains from the same sample are listed, as sequenced in a study of T cell responses to AZD1222 COVID-19 vaccine (dated by TCRdb to about 2021). Read against the paper, the sample's time point label means: baseline before first vaccination. Library construction relied on the immunoSEQ multiplex PCR assay. As stored in TCRdb, this immuneACCESS dataset retains in-frame rearrangements with V and J assigned. A fraction of the clones does not appear; measured against another copy, unresolved V genes explain less than half of the discrepancy, and the remainder lacks a known reason. Within this sample are approximately 120,000 clones, with around nine tenths of them counted one time only. Together, the top ten hold roughly an eighth of the sample. Sequencing used peripheral blood, obtained on day 0 of AZD1222 vaccination. The receptors shown here come from an adult in good health.

The chain is built from TRBV6-1 and TRBJ1-2; D call uncertain. Trimming left V 2 bases short and J 4 bases short, with 8 bases between. CDR3 length: 13 residues. In germline, CDR1 is MNHNS, CDR2 SASEGT. The CDR3 region has the DNA TGTGCCAGCAGTGAAAAGGGCGGCTATGGCTACACCTTC. Its protein product is CASSEKGGYGYTF.

Within the sample, this clone is medium-sized (0.01 to 0.1%). This sequence joins TRBV3-1 (or the pseudogene TRBV3-2) and TRBJ2-7; D ambiguous. The CDR3 covers 13 residues. CDR1 and CDR2 (germline): LGHDT, YNNKEL (reference sequence). Between the trimmed V and J ends, which lost 1 base and 2 bases, there was a span of 6 bases. The chain's CDR3 is CASSQGQAYEQYF. The CDR3 DNA is TGTGCCAGCAGCCAAGGCCAGGCCTACGAGCAGTACTTC.

V usage is TRBV5-1 and J usage is TRBJ2-1; 11 nucleotides line up with TRBD1. The V gene end was trimmed by 0 bases and the J gene end by 6 bases; junction bases not matched to a gene: 2. The CDR3 contains 15 residues. Germline V gene lookup returns CDR1 SGHRS and CDR2 YFSETQ. CDR3 DNA sequence: TGCGCCAGCAGCTTGGGGACAGGGGGCTTCAATGAGCAGTTCTTC. Translation gives CASSLGTGGFNEQFF.

The genes are TRBV29-1 and TRBJ2-6; D gene unclear. V shed 4 bases and J shed 0 bases, with 10 bases lying between them. The CDR3 contains 15 residues. Germline CDR1 SQVTM, CDR2 ANQGSEA. CDR3 bases: TGCAGCGTTGGGGTCGGAATCTCTGGGGCCAACGTCCTGACTTTC. Translating gives CSVGVGISGANVLTF.

This sequence joins TRBV29-1 and TRBJ2-5; 7 positions match TRBD2. This CDR3 is 13 amino acids long. The germline CDR1 and CDR2 sequences are SQVTM and ANQGSEA. The ends lost 8 bases at V and 7 bases at J; junction bases unmatched: 13. CDR3 sequence (DNA): TGCAGCTCAGTCTCTAGCGGCCAGGGGACCCAGTACTTC. Protein: CSSVSSGQGTQYF.

The chain uses TRBV25-1 and TRBJ2-7; 9 nucleotides align to TRBD2. Germline V gene sequence: CDR1 MGHDK, CDR2 SYGVNS. This CDR3 contains 16 residues. Unmatched junction bases numbered 7, after V lost 4 bases and J lost 0 bases. The CDR3 loop is CASSGGLASPSYEQYF. For the CDR3, the DNA is TGTGCCAGCAGTGGGGGACTAGCAAGTCCCTCCTACGAGCAGTACTTC.

This clone was seen only once. This sequence joins TRBV6-6 and TRBJ1-4, with a weak D call TRBD1 (5 bases). V lost 5 bases and J 0 bases, leaving 19 bases between the germline ends. Per germline, CDR1 MNHNY and CDR2 SVGAGI (reference sequence). CDR3 size: 18 residues. Here the CDR3 DNA reads TGTGCCAGCAGTCTTATAGGGGCCCCATCATCAACTAATGAAAAACTGTTTTTT. It translates to CASSLIGAPSSTNEKLFF.

V and J are TRBV7-6 and TRBJ2-1; the D call may be TRBD1 or TRBD2 (6 bases each). The V gene's germline CDR1 is SGHVS and CDR2 FNYEAQ. The CDR3 consists of 18 residues. Trimming removed 5 bases from V and 2 bases from J, with 22 bases in between. CDR3 sequence reads: CASSPRFGGGGAYNEQFF. The CDR3 DNA follows: TGTGCCAGCAGCCCCCGCTTCGGTGGAGGGGGAGCCTACAATGAGCAGTTCTTC.

The rearrangement uses TRBV9 and TRBJ2-1, with 9 bases lining up with TRBD2. This CDR3 is 14 amino acids long. With 0 bases clipped from V and 12 bases from J, the junction kept 7 bases outside the gene matches. Germline lookup yields CDR1 SGDLS and CDR2 YYNGEE. The CDR3 DNA sequence: TGTGCCAGCAGCGTAGATGGTAGCGGGAGAAGGCAGTTCTTC. Amino acids: CASSVDGSGRRQFF.

This chain uses TRBV28 with TRBJ1-5; 11 bases align to TRBD1. Trimming removed 6 bases from V and 0 bases from J; junction bases left unmatched: 7. There are 17 residues in the CDR3. Germline-derived CDR1 and CDR2 are MDHEN and SYDVKM. The CDR3 DNA reads TGTGCCAGCAGAAAGGGACAGGGGGATTATAGCAATCAGCCCCAGCATTTT. Residues: CASRKGQGDYSNQPQHF.

The chain is built from TRBV6-6 and TRBJ2-1, with TRBD1 matching over 10 bases. After removal of 6 bases from V and 7 bases from J, the junction contained 9 bases not matched to a gene. The germline gives CDR1 MNHNY, CDR2 SVGAGI (reference sequence). CDR3 length: 15 amino acids. Written as DNA, the CDR3 is TGTGCCAGCAGCCCCCGGGACAGGGGTTGGAATGAGCAGTTCTTC. Its protein is CASSPRDRGWNEQFF.

This sequence joins TRBV7-2 and TRBJ2-7, with 8 bases identical to TRBD1. J was trimmed by 2 bases and V by 5 bases; bases with no gene match: 5. Germline-derived CDR1 and CDR2 are SGHTA and FQGNSA. The CDR3 extends over 14 amino acids. In nucleotides, the CDR3 is TGTGCCAGCAGCACCCGGGACAGGCCCTACGAGCAGTACTTC. Translated: CASSTRDRPYEQYF.

CDR3 region: CASSSAGTGNTGELFF. CDR3 DNA: TGTGCCAGCAGTTCGGCCGGGACGGGGAACACCGGGGAGCTGTTTTTT. The genes are TRBV6-5 and TRBJ2-2; tentatively, D is TRBD1 or TRBD2 (5 bases each). V dropped 4 bases and J dropped 1 base, with 13 bases sitting between them. Per the germline V gene, CDR1 is MNHEY and CDR2 is SVGAGI. CDR3 length: 16 residues.

The CDR3 DNA follows: TGTGCCAGCAGTTTTTGGGCGTTGGGTCCTATCACAGATACGCAGTATTTT. Translating gives CASSFWALGPITDTQYF. The chain employs TRBV27 and TRBJ2-3; no reliable D call. From germline, CDR1 is MNHEY and CDR2 SMNVEV (reference sequence). Trimming removed 3 bases from V and 2 bases from J, with 18 bases in between. CDR3 length: 17 amino acids.

The V gene is TRBV19, the J gene TRBJ2-7, with 7 nucleotides matching TRBD2. The CDR3 is 16 residues long. Germline assignment: CDR1 LNHDA and CDR2 SQIVND (reference sequence). Trimming cost V 4 bases and J 0 bases; bases outside gene matches: 9. CDR3 residues: CASSNRERGSSYEQYF. CDR3 coding DNA: TGTGCCAGTAGTAACCGTGAGCGGGGAAGCTCCTACGAGCAGTACTTC.

The genes are TRBV7-8 and TRBJ2-5, with 8 positions matching TRBD1. V lost 1 base, J lost 4 bases, and 5 bases stayed unmatched. From germline, CDR1 is SGHVS and CDR2 FQNEAQ. This CDR3 region has 15 residues. The CDR3 sequence: CASSLGGRGLETQYF. In nucleotides, the CDR3 is TGTGCCAGCAGCTTAGGAGGCAGGGGGCTAGAGACCCAGTACTTC.

This sequence joins TRBV19 and TRBJ2-1, with D unresolved. Germline lookup yields CDR1 LNHDA and CDR2 SQIVND (reference sequence). The CDR3 consists of 14 residues. V was shortened by 3 bases and J by 8 bases, with 14 bases between the two germline ends. The chain's CDR3 is CASSITRPSDEQFF. In nucleotides, the CDR3 is TGTGCCAGTAGTATCACTCGCCCCAGTGATGAGCAGTTCTTC. Together with reference TRBV19 and TRBJ2-1, the CDR3 gives the full variable domain: DGGITQSPKYLFRKEGQNVTLSCEQNLNHDAMYWYRQDPGQGLRLIYYSQIVNDFQKGDIAEGYSVSREKKESFPLTVTSAQKNPTAFYLCASSITRPSDEQFFGPGTRLTVL.

The gene calls are TRBV5-8 and TRBJ1-5; D is uncertain. With 0 bases removed from V and 4 bases from J, the gap between germline ends came to 5 bases. The CDR3 totals 13 residues. Per germline, CDR1 SGHTS and CDR2 YDEGEE. CDR3 loop: CASSLVGNQPQHF. CDR3 sequence (DNA): TGTGCCAGCAGCTTGGTCGGGAATCAGCCCCAGCATTTT.

The CDR3 loop reads CASSSGTGLTEQFF. The CDR3 region has the DNA TGTGCCAGTAGTAGCGGGACAGGATTAACAGAGCAGTTCTTC. The V and J genes are TRBV19 and TRBJ2-1, with 8 nucleotides matching TRBD1. With 4 bases clipped from V and 10 bases from J, the junction kept 9 bases outside the gene matches. Germline CDR1 is LNHDA and CDR2 is SQIVND (reference sequence). This CDR3 spans 14 amino acids.

This clone was observed once. The rearrangement uses TRBV7-2 and TRBJ2-5; D gene uncertain. The CDR3 is 16 residues long. Trimming left V 1 base short and J 5 bases short, with 17 bases between. Per germline, CDR1 SGHTA and CDR2 FQGNSA. The CDR3 nucleotides are TGTGCCAGCAGCTTAGTGGGTAGTTCCTATTTGGAGACCCAGTACTTC. Its protein product is CASSLVGSSYLETQYF.

The CDR3 here is CASSYSNSYEQYF. CDR3 DNA: TGTGCCAGCAGTTACTCGAACAGTTACGAGCAGTACTTC. The chain is built from TRBV6-2 or TRBV6-3 and TRBJ2-7; D unclear. V gave up 0 bases and J gave up 4 bases, with 7 bases separating them. Germline V gene sequence: CDR1 MNHEY, CDR2 SVGEGT. The CDR3 extends over 13 amino acids.

This chain uses TRBV19 with TRBJ1-1; D call uncertain. V gave up 3 bases and J gave up 11 bases, with 13 bases separating them. This CDR3 is 12 amino acids long. Germline V gives CDR1 LNHDA, CDR2 SQIVND (reference sequence). The CDR3 DNA follows: TGTGCCAGTAGTATCCCAGGATCGGGGGCTTTCTTT. This sequence encodes CASSIPGSGAFF.